The 31 T cell receptor beta chains in this list originate from one sample, sequenced in a study of cytomegalovirus exposure and HLA in healthy donors. 60 Vbeta and 13 Jbeta primers were used in PCR. TCRdb keeps only in-frame clones here, not all; method: immunoSEQ multiplex PCR. Found here are about 70,000 clones; the top ten clones hold 2.4%. The source material was PBMCs. Every receptor here comes from a female donor in good health and CMV-seropositive.

This rearrangement joins TRBV7-6 to TRBJ1-1, with D possibly matching TRBD1 (6 bases). CDR1 is SGHVS, CDR2 FNYEAQ, per germline. The CDR3 length is 13 residues. Trimming left V 4 bases short and J 5 bases short, with 11 bases between. CDR3 in DNA: TGTGCCAGCAGCTCACAGGGAGGGACTGAAGCTTTCTTT. It codes for CASSSQGGTEAFF.

The genes are TRBV18 and TRBJ2-7; maybe TRBD2 (5 bases). Trimming pared 10 bases from V and 5 bases from J, leaving 21 bases between. This CDR3 has 14 residues. Germline lookup yields CDR1 KGHSH and CDR2 LQKENI. CDR3 in DNA: TGTGCCACCCACGGGTCGAGGGCTGTTAACGAGCAGTACTTC. This codes for CATHGSRAVNEQYF. The full variable domain, its missing parts supplied by reference TRBV18 and TRBJ2-7, is NAGVMQNPRHLVRRRGQEARLRCSPMKGHSHVYWYRQLPEEGLKFMVYLQKENIIDESGMPKERFSAEFPKEGPSILRIQQVVRGDSAAYFCATHGSRAVNEQYFGPGTRLTVT.

This sequence joins TRBV4-1 and TRBJ1-4; tentative D call: TRBD1 (5 bases). This CDR3 has 15 residues. CDR1 is MGHRA and CDR2 is YSYEKL in the germline V gene. V was clipped by 4 bases and J by 8 bases, with 17 bases between them. The CDR3 nucleotides are TGCGCCAGCAGCCTCCCAGGAGGGACTAGGGAAAAACTGTTTTTT. The encoded protein is CASSLPGGTREKLFF.

The chain recombines TRBV4-2 with TRBJ1-2; 8 nucleotides line up with TRBD1. V lost 4 bases, J lost 1 base, and 8 bases stayed unmatched. The CDR3 sequence is 16 residues long. The germline V gene encodes CDR1 LGHNA and CDR2 YNFKEQ. Here the CDR3 DNA reads TGTGCCAGCAGCCGATTGGGACAGGCAAGTAACTATGGCTACACCTTC. It specifies CASSRLGQASNYGYTF.

This chain joins TRBV4-3 and TRBJ1-2, with 9 bases that match TRBD1. The junction had 3 bases not matched to a gene; V was cut back by 0 bases and J by 4 bases. The CDR3 has 15 residues. Germline V gene lookup returns CDR1 LGHNA and CDR2 YSLEER. The CDR3 nucleotides are TGCGCCAGCAGCCAAGACGACAGGGGGATCTATGGCTACACCTTC. It is translated as CASSQDDRGIYGYTF.

V gene TRBV28 combines with J gene TRBJ1-1, with 7 bases matching TRBD1. After removal of 6 bases from V and 4 bases from J, the junction contained 2 bases not matched to a gene. The CDR3 extends over 12 amino acids. Germline CDR1 and CDR2: MDHEN and SYDVKM. CDR3 protein: CASSDRVTEAFF. The CDR3 DNA reads as TGTGCCAGCAGCGACAGGGTCACTGAAGCTTTCTTT. Using reference TRBV28 and TRBJ1-1 for the parts outside the CDR3, the full variable domain is DVKVTQSSRYLVKRTGEKVFLECVQDMDHENMFWYRQDPGLGLRLIYFSYDVKMKEKGDIPEGYSVSREKKERFSLILESASTNQTSMYLCASSDRVTEAFFGQGTRLTVV.

The chain couples TRBV6-5 to TRBJ2-1, with D perhaps TRBD2 (5 bases). CDR1 and CDR2 from the germline V gene are MNHEY and SVGAGI. This CDR3 comprises 14 residues. V was pared by 6 bases and J by 12 bases, with 21 bases between. The CDR3 DNA is TGTGCCAGCAGGGAGGCATTTTCGACCGGTGGGCAGTTCTTC. This sequence encodes CASREAFSTGGQFF.

The CDR3 sequence is CTAEVAYEQYF. The DNA of the CDR3 is TGCACCGCCGAGGTGGCCTACGAGCAGTACTTC. The chain employs TRBV29-1 and TRBJ2-7; unclear D gene. Germline V gene data show CDR1 as SQVTM and CDR2 as ANQGSEA. CDR3 size: 11 residues.

The genes are TRBV7-2 and TRBJ1-2, with D possibly matching TRBD1 (5 bases). Germline V gene lookup returns CDR1 SGHTA and CDR2 FQGNSA. Trimming cost V 0 bases and J 7 bases, with 12 bases left between them. This CDR3 has 14 amino acids. The CDR3 sequence is CASSLAGGMGGYTF. DNA for the CDR3: TGTGCCAGCAGCTTAGCGGGGGGGATGGGTGGCTACACCTTC.

The V call is TRBV7-8, the J call TRBJ2-7; the match to TRBD2 covers 10 bases. CDR1 is SGHVS and CDR2 is FQNEAQ in the germline V gene. V shed 3 bases, J shed 5 bases, and the junction held 10 bases outside the gene matches. The CDR3 sequence is 16 residues long. CDR3 nucleotide sequence: TGTGCCAGCAGCTTGGGAGCACTAGCGGGATTTCACGAGCAGTACTTC. Its protein product is CASSLGALAGFHEQYF.

The CDR3 nucleotides read TGCGCCAGCAGCCAAGTGGGGGGGACCGGGGAGCTGTTTTTT. It specifies CASSQVGGTGELFF. The rearrangement uses TRBV4-3 and TRBJ2-2, with 7 bases matching TRBD2. Germline assignment: CDR1 LGHNA and CDR2 YSLEER. J lost 5 bases, V lost 1 base, and 1 base had no gene match. The CDR3 totals 14 residues.

The V gene is TRBV28, the J gene TRBJ2-2; tentatively, D is TRBD2 (5 bases). The CDR3 loop spans 17 amino acids. CDR1 is MDHEN and CDR2 is SYDVKM in the germline V gene. V was trimmed by 2 bases and J by 6 bases, leaving 19 bases between them. CDR3 protein: CASSLPGLSVEAGELFF. In DNA form, the CDR3 reads TGTGCCAGCAGTTTACCAGGTTTATCGGTGGAGGCCGGGGAGCTGTTTTTT.

The chain links TRBV6-1 to TRBJ2-1, with 7 bases that match TRBD1. CDR3 length equals 14 residues. After removal of 5 bases from V and 4 bases from J, the junction contained 5 bases not matched to a gene. CDR1 is MNHNS, CDR2 SASEGT, per germline. CDR3 in amino acids: CASSRTGRYNEQFF. The CDR3 DNA reads as TGTGCCAGCAGTAGGACAGGCCGTTACAATGAGCAGTTCTTC.

The chain employs TRBV28 and TRBJ1-2, with no clear D. Trimming cost V 8 bases and J 4 bases, with 11 bases left between them. CDR1 and CDR2 (germline): MDHEN, SYDVKM. The CDR3 is made up of 12 amino acids. CDR3 sequence (DNA): TGTGCCAGCTTGAACGGGGTCTATGGCTACACCTTC. Its protein product is CASLNGVYGYTF.

J is TRBJ2-7 and V is TRBV11-2, with 7 bases matching TRBD2. Germline V lookup: CDR1 SGHAT, CDR2 FQNNGV. J lost 3 bases, V lost 4 bases, and 3 bases had no gene match. This CDR3 is 13 amino acids long. CDR3 sequence: CASSWGGGYEQYF. The DNA of the CDR3 is TGTGCCAGCAGCTGGGGCGGGGGCTACGAGCAGTACTTC.

This rearrangement joins TRBV28 to TRBJ1-1; no clear D. V lost 1 base to trimming and J lost 10 bases, with 10 bases between them. Germline V gene sequence: CDR1 MDHEN, CDR2 SYDVKM. This CDR3 contains 12 residues. The CDR3: CASSLSGMGAFF. The DNA of the CDR3 is TGTGCCAGCAGTTTATCGGGGATGGGAGCTTTCTTT. Full variable domain (outside the CDR3, taken from reference TRBV28 and TRBJ1-1): DVKVTQSSRYLVKRTGEKVFLECVQDMDHENMFWYRQDPGLGLRLIYFSYDVKMKEKGDIPEGYSVSREKKERFSLILESASTNQTSMYLCASSLSGMGAFFGQGTRLTVV.

This sequence joins TRBV27 and TRBJ2-1; 10 positions agree with TRBD1. The CDR3 extends over 16 amino acids. V was pared by 4 bases and J by 8 bases, with 11 bases of the junction left unmatched. CDR1 is MNHEY and CDR2 is SMNVEV in the germline V gene (reference sequence). The CDR3, as DNA: TGTGCCAGCAGTTCCACCTGGGGGACAGGGGTGGATGAGCAGTTCTTC. Translation: CASSSTWGTGVDEQFF.

This chain links TRBV7-8 with TRBJ2-5; 10 bases agree with TRBD1. Germline CDR1 and CDR2: SGHVS and FQNEAQ. There are 17 residues in the CDR3. V dropped 3 bases and J dropped 4; count of bases not matched to a gene: 11. DNA of the CDR3: TGTGCCAGCAGCTTCCGGACAGGGGGGGCTCCCCCAGAGACCCAGTACTTC. The encoded protein is CASSFRTGGAPPETQYF.

V gene TRBV6-1 combines with J gene TRBJ2-1; D is uncertain. The V gene's germline CDR1 is MNHNS and CDR2 SASEGT. This CDR3 contains 14 residues. Trimming stripped 0 bases from V and 9 bases from J, with 12 bases between. The CDR3 region has the DNA TGTGCCAGCAGTGAAGCTCCCATGGCGGCTGAGCAGTTCTTC. Translating gives CASSEAPMAAEQFF.

This sequence joins TRBV4-1 and TRBJ1-1, with D possibly TRBD1 on 5 matching bases. Trimming stripped 0 bases from V and 5 bases from J, with 13 bases between. CDR3 length equals 15 residues. CDR1 and CDR2 from the germline V gene are MGHRA and YSYEKL. CDR3 nucleotide sequence: TGCGCCAGCAGCCAAGATGGGCAGGGAAGAACTGAAGCTTTCTTT. Amino acids: CASSQDGQGRTEAFF.

V gene TRBV14 combines with J gene TRBJ2-7, with D unclear. The CDR3 length is 12 residues. CDR1 SGHDN and CDR2 FVKESK come from the germline V gene. Trimming cost V 3 bases and J 6 bases, with 9 bases left between them. The chain's CDR3 is CASSQTSREQYF. For the CDR3, the DNA is TGTGCCAGCAGCCAGACTTCGCGCGAGCAGTACTTC.

The chain joins TRBV7-2 to TRBJ1-1, with no clear D. Germline CDR1 and CDR2: SGHTA and FQGNSA. The CDR3 runs to 13 residues. The V end was cut by 0 bases, the J end by 4 bases, with 6 bases between. The CDR3 coding sequence is TGTGCCAGCAGCTTAGCTTCAGGCACTGAAGCTTTCTTT. Its translation is CASSLASGTEAFF.

V usage is TRBV4-1 and J usage is TRBJ2-5; 10 positions match TRBD2. The V and J ends lost 2 bases and 3 bases, in that order; junction bases with no gene match: 6. The germline CDR1 and CDR2 sequences are MGHRA and YSYEKL. The CDR3 is 16 amino acids. The CDR3 here is CASSQNSGTSEETQYF. CDR3 coding DNA: TGCGCCAGCAGCCAAAACTCAGGGACTAGCGAAGAGACCCAGTACTTC.

V is TRBV29-1 and J is TRBJ2-5; TRBD1 matches 8 bases. The germline V gene has CDR1 SQVTM and CDR2 ANQGSEA. The CDR3 contains 12 residues. V was pared by 6 bases and J by 5 bases, with 5 bases of the junction left unmatched. CDR3 DNA sequence: TGCAGCGTGGACAGGGTGGGGGAGACCCAGTACTTC. This codes for CSVDRVGETQYF.

The V and J genes are TRBV5-6 and TRBJ2-3; 8 bases map to TRBD1. Germline CDR1 is SGHDT and CDR2 is YYEEEE. CDR3 size: 15 residues. Trimming at V came to 4 bases and at J to 2 bases, leaving 6 bases not matched to a gene. CDR3 coding DNA: TGTGCCAGCAGCCAGGGACAGGAAACCACAGATACGCAGTATTTT. As protein: CASSQGQETTDTQYF.

V gene TRBV28 combines with J gene TRBJ2-5, with 7 bases lining up with TRBD2. Trimming removed 4 bases from V and 5 bases from J; junction bases left unmatched: 13. CDR1 is MDHEN, CDR2 SYDVKM, per germline. The CDR3 covers 16 residues. Here the CDR3 reads CASSSPGRGGRETQYF. CDR3 nucleotides: TGTGCCAGCAGTTCCCCAGGGCGCGGGGGTCGGGAGACCCAGTACTTC.

The chain uses TRBV5-1 and TRBJ2-1; 9 bases line up with TRBD2. CDR1 is SGHRS and CDR2 is YFSETQ in the germline V gene. V shed 4 bases and J 4 bases; nucleotides not matched to a gene: 15. This CDR3 has 18 amino acids. The CDR3 here is CASSPGGSGGPGYNEQFF. CDR3 coding DNA: TGCGCCAGCAGCCCCGGTGGTAGCGGGGGCCCAGGGTACAATGAGCAGTTCTTC.

The DNA of the CDR3 is TGTGCCAGCAGCTTAGCTCAGACTAGCTCCCAGTTCTTC. Translating it yields CASSLAQTSSQFF. V gene TRBV11-1 combines with J gene TRBJ2-1; 7 bases line up with TRBD2. V trimming: 0 bases; J trimming: 13 bases; junction bases outside the gene matches: 6. The CDR3 is 13 residues long. CDR1 SGHAT and CDR2 FQDESV come from the germline V gene (reference sequence).

The gene calls are TRBV18 and TRBJ2-1; 15 nucleotides align to TRBD2. Germline loops: CDR1 KGHSH, CDR2 LQKENI. Trimming at V came to 5 bases and at J to 4 bases, leaving 0 bases not matched to a gene. CDR3 length: 15 residues. The CDR3 loop reads CASSGTSGGYNEQFF. In DNA form, the CDR3 reads TGTGCCAGCTCAGGGACTAGCGGGGGGTACAATGAGCAGTTCTTC.

CDR3 DNA: TGTGCCAGCAGCTTTCCGGGGGGCAGCACAGATACGCAGTATTTT. It is translated as CASSFPGGSTDTQYF. The chain carries TRBV5-5 and TRBJ2-3; perhaps TRBD2 as D (7 bases). Trimming stripped 2 bases from V and 0 bases from J, with 10 bases between. Germline loops: CDR1 SGHKS, CDR2 YYEKEE (reference sequence). The length of the CDR3 is 15 residues.

This sequence joins TRBV4-3 and TRBJ2-3; 14 bases line up with TRBD2. Germline V gene lookup returns CDR1 LGHNA and CDR2 YSLEER. The V and J ends lost 0 bases and 4 bases, in that order; junction bases with no gene match: 12. This CDR3 region has 20 residues. CDR3 protein: CASSQEVFATSGRGPDTQYF. The DNA for the CDR3 is TGCGCCAGCAGCCAAGAGGTCTTCGCGACTAGCGGGAGGGGCCCAGATACGCAGTATTTT.